This T cell receptor (beta chain) was obtained from a study of siplizumab effects on memory and regulatory T cells. This CDR3 region has 15 residues. Looked up from germline, CDR1 is SGHNT and CDR2 is YYREEE (reference sequence). The junction had 5 bases not matched to a gene; V was cut back by 2 bases and J by 6 bases. Repertoires were generated with immunoSEQ multiplex PCR, while TCRdb's copy carries only in-frame clones and drops some. This sample has 75,000 to 100,000 clones, with just under 95% found just once. The receptor was derived from a human donor in good health. Specimen: non-Treg CD4+ T cells sorted from blood. V usage is TRBV5-4 and J usage is TRBJ2-1, with TRBD2 matching over 10 bases. CDR3 DNA: TGTGCCAGCAGCTTCGAACTAGCGGGGCTCAATGAGCAGTTCTTC. It translates to CASSFELAGLNEQFF.